These 28 T cell receptor beta chains were sequenced from one sample in a study of T-cell memory formation after mild COVID-19. TCRdb reanalysed the 5' RACE reads using MiXCR and keeps one entry per CDR3 protein. The top ten hold around 13% of the sample, which has around 130,000 distinct CDR3 sequences, approximately 16% seen once. Material: PBMCs or a T cell subset sorted from them (not recorded which). The receptor source for this set is an adult woman who had mild COVID-19 (a few samples of this study predate the infection). Cell type and time point are not known.

This clonotype was recorded a few times. The V and J genes are TRBV14 and TRBJ2-2, with 7 nucleotides matching TRBD1. J lost 6 bases, V lost 4 bases, and 11 bases had no gene match. CDR1 is SGHDN, CDR2 FVKESK, per germline. The CDR3 has 16 amino acids. As DNA, the CDR3 is TGTGCCAGCAGCCGTGCCACAGGGGTTCAGTCCGGGGAGCTGTTTTTT. It yields the protein CASSRATGVQSGELFF.

The V and J genes are TRBV11-3 and TRBJ2-3, with D unclear. Per the germline V gene, CDR1 is SGHNT and CDR2 is YENEEA. V lost 4 bases and J lost 0, with 17 bases in between. The CDR3 extends over 17 amino acids. The CDR3 coding sequence is TGTGCCAGCAGCTCCACGGACGGACCCACTAGCACAGATACGCAGTATTTT. Protein product: CASSSTDGPTSTDTQYF.

The chain combines TRBV9 with TRBJ2-7; TRBD1 might be the D (6 bases). Germline-derived CDR1 and CDR2 are SGDLS and YYNGEE. Trimming took 3 bases from V and 3 from J, leaving 16 bases between them. This CDR3 spans 15 amino acids. The CDR3 sequence is CASSAQGGFGYEQYF. The CDR3 region has the DNA TGTGCCAGCAGCGCACAGGGCGGCTTTGGCTACGAGCAGTACTTC.

This clonotype was seen a handful of times. The chain combines TRBV6-2 or TRBV6-3 with TRBJ2-1; no definite D call. The CDR3 runs to 14 residues. Germline CDR1 MNHEY, CDR2 SVGEGT. Trimming took off 6 bases at V and 7 bases at J, with 16 bases between the two ends. CDR3 DNA: TGTGCCAGCAGCTCCTTCCGGGCCGTGAATGAGCAGTTCTTC. Its protein product is CASSSFRAVNEQFF.

This clonotype was counted many times. The J gene is TRBJ2-1, the V gene TRBV7-9; 10 bases match TRBD2. V dropped 1 base and J dropped 7; count of bases not matched to a gene: 7. Germline CDR1 is SEHNR and CDR2 is FQNEAQ (reference sequence). This CDR3 spans 16 amino acids. CDR3 sequence reads: CASSLGASGSRNEQFF. Here the CDR3 DNA reads TGTGCCAGCAGCTTAGGGGCTAGCGGGAGTAGGAATGAGCAGTTCTTC.

This clonotype was observed many times. The V and J genes are TRBV2 and TRBJ1-1, with D unclear. This CDR3 is 13 amino acids long. CDR1 and CDR2 (germline): SNHLY, FYNNEI. With 3 bases removed from V and 2 bases from J, the gap between germline ends came to 7 bases. CDR3 amino acids: CASSDPLNTEAFF. The CDR3 DNA reads TGTGCCAGCAGTGACCCTCTTAACACTGAAGCTTTCTTT.

This clonotype occurred a few times. The chain carries TRBV12-3 or TRBV12-4 and TRBJ1-3; 10 bases map to TRBD1. The length of the CDR3 is 16 residues. Germline trimming cut 5 bases from V and 0 bases from J; bases unmatched to any gene: 4. For the CDR3, the DNA is TGTGCCAGCAGTCTCAGACAGGGGGCCTCTGGAAACACCATATATTTT. Protein sequence: CASSLRQGASGNTIYF.

The chain links TRBV20-1 to TRBJ1-5; D is possibly TRBD1 (6 bases). The CDR3 is made up of 18 amino acids. V lost 0 bases to trimming and J lost 5 bases, with 23 bases between them. Germline V CDR1 and CDR2: DFQATT, SNEGSKA (reference sequence). In DNA form, the CDR3 reads TGCAGTGCTAGAGATTTGGGACAAGGGACTTCTGGCGATCAGCCCCAGCATTTT. Amino acid sequence: CSARDLGQGTSGDQPQHF.

This clonotype was seen more than once but under ten times. The V gene is TRBV5-1, the J gene TRBJ1-2; TRBD1 matches 7 bases. The CDR3 extends over 18 amino acids. The V and J ends lost 3 bases and 4 bases, in that order; junction bases with no gene match: 18. Germline V gives CDR1 SGHRS, CDR2 YFSETQ. CDR3 coding DNA: TGCGCCAGCAGCTCCCTTCTCCAGGGGTCGCAGGGGGGCTATGGCTACACCTTC. Its protein product is CASSSLLQGSQGGYGYTF.

This clonotype has only a few counts. The chain employs TRBV24-1 and TRBJ2-2, with a possible D match to TRBD1 (5 bases). The CDR3 runs 16 residues. Per germline, CDR1 KGHDR and CDR2 SFDVKD. V lost 9 bases to trimming and J lost 0 bases, with 16 bases between them. Here the CDR3 reads CATEWGGFSNTGELFF. The DNA for the CDR3 is TGTGCCACCGAGTGGGGCGGTTTCTCGAACACCGGGGAGCTGTTTTTT.

This clonotype turned up a few times. This chain connects TRBV7-3 to TRBJ2-2; 11 bases line up with TRBD2. Looked up from germline, CDR1 is SGHTA and CDR2 is FQGTGA. This CDR3 has 16 amino acids. Unmatched junction bases numbered 9, after V lost 8 bases and J lost 4 bases. The CDR3 reads CASADSGGGFTGELFF. DNA for the CDR3: TGTGCCAGCGCGGATAGCGGGGGGGGATTCACCGGGGAGCTGTTTTTT. Full variable domain (outside the CDR3, taken from reference TRBV7-3 and TRBJ2-2): GAGVSQTPSNKVTEKGKYVELRCDPISGHTALYWYRQSLGQGPEFLIYFQGTGAADDSGLPNDRFFAVRPEGSVSTLKIQRTERGDSAVYLCASADSGGGFTGELFFGEGSRLTVL.

The chain recombines TRBV29-1 with TRBJ2-5; D may be TRBD1 or TRBD2 (5 bases each). The CDR3 contains 13 residues. Germline V lookup: CDR1 SQVTM, CDR2 ANQGSEA. V lost 5 bases, J lost 3 bases, and 13 bases lay in between. The CDR3 loop is CSVLRGGEETQYF. Here the CDR3 DNA reads TGCAGCGTTCTGAGGGGTGGGGAAGAGACCCAGTACTTC. Filled out from reference TRBV29-1 and TRBJ2-5, the complete variable domain reads SAVISQKPSRDICQRGTSLTIQCQVDSQVTMMFWYRQQPGQSLTLIATANQGSEATYESGFVIDKFPISRPNLTFSTLTVSNMSPEDSSIYLCSVLRGGEETQYFGPGTRLLVL.

The rearrangement joins TRBV2 to TRBJ2-7; 12 bases are a match to TRBD2. CDR1 is SNHLY and CDR2 is FYNNEI in the germline V gene. J gave up 3 bases and V 4 bases, and 1 base lay outside the gene matches. The CDR3 spans 14 residues. The CDR3 loop reads CASSVLAGGYEQYF. The CDR3 DNA follows: TGTGCCAGCAGTGTACTAGCGGGAGGCTACGAGCAGTACTTC.

This clonotype was observed a few times. The chain links TRBV6-5 to TRBJ2-5, with D perhaps matching TRBD1 (5 bases). This CDR3 has 14 amino acids. Germline assignment: CDR1 MNHEY and CDR2 SVGAGI. Trimming shortened V by 2 bases and J by 1 base, and 8 bases separated the two germline ends. In DNA form, the CDR3 reads TGTGCCAGCAGTTACCTTGACAGCCAAGAGACCCAGTACTTC. It encodes CASSYLDSQETQYF.

The gene calls are TRBV12-3 or TRBV12-4 and TRBJ2-7, with 9 bases that match TRBD1. The V segment lost 3 bases and the J segment 4 bases; nucleotides outside the gene matches: 4. The CDR3 length is 14 residues. The CDR3 loop reads CASSFGGQGYEQYF. Here the CDR3 DNA reads TGTGCCAGCAGTTTTGGGGGACAGGGATACGAGCAGTACTTC.

Ten or more counts support this clonotype. The chain combines TRBV3-1 with TRBJ1-3, with no clear D. Germline CDR1 reads LGHDT; CDR2 reads YNNKEL (reference sequence). This CDR3 has 15 amino acids. The V and J ends lost 0 bases and 0 bases respectively, with 6 bases between them. The CDR3 protein is CASSQDGSSGNTIYF. CDR3 nucleotides: TGTGCCAGCAGCCAAGACGGAAGCTCTGGAAACACCATATATTTT. Using reference TRBV3-1 and TRBJ1-3 for the parts outside the CDR3, the full variable domain is DTAVSQTPKYLVTQMGNDKSIKCEQNLGHDTMYWYKQDSKKFLKIMFSYNNKELIINETVPNRFSPKSPDKAHLNLHINSLELGDSAVYFCASSQDGSSGNTIYFGEGSWLTVV.

This clonotype was seen a handful of times. The rearrangement joins TRBV9 to TRBJ2-5; a weak D match, TRBD1 (5 bases). The V gene lost 1 base and the J gene lost 5 bases, with 12 bases spanning the gap. The length of the CDR3 is 14 residues. Per the germline V gene, CDR1 is SGDLS and CDR2 is YYNGEE. Written as DNA, the CDR3 is TGTGCCAGCAGCGTAAGGGGATTTGAGGAGACCCAGTACTTC. Translation gives CASSVRGFEETQYF.

There are a few counts of this clonotype. This sequence joins TRBV5-1 and TRBJ2-3; D tentatively reads TRBD1 or TRBD2 (6 bases each). Looked up from germline, CDR1 is SGHRS and CDR2 is YFSETQ. The length of the CDR3 is 14 residues. Between the trimmed V and J ends, which lost 2 bases and 5 bases, there was a span of 12 bases. The CDR3 DNA sequence: TGCGCCAGCAGCTTTACGGGGGCGGGAGATACGCAGTATTTT. It is translated as CASSFTGAGDTQYF.

The chain is built from TRBV6-5 and TRBJ1-1; D is unresolved. Trimming shortened V by 7 bases and J by 6 bases, and 18 bases separated the two germline ends. The CDR3 runs 14 residues. The germline V gene has CDR1 MNHEY and CDR2 SVGAGI. The CDR3 nucleotides read TGTGCCAGCACCTCAGTGGGGAACCCAGCTGAAGCTTTCTTT. Protein sequence: CASTSVGNPAEAFF.

The genes are TRBV7-2 and TRBJ2-4; 7 bases line up with TRBD2. Per germline, CDR1 SGHTA and CDR2 FQGNSA. V shed 3 bases, J shed 2 bases, and the junction held 7 bases outside the gene matches. This CDR3 contains 16 residues. The CDR3 reads CASSFQRGLTKNIQYF. Here the CDR3 DNA reads TGTGCCAGCAGCTTTCAGCGGGGTCTGACCAAAAACATTCAGTACTTC.

This clonotype was picked up a small number of times. This chain connects TRBV11-2 to TRBJ1-2; 7 nucleotides line up with TRBD1. With 0 bases clipped from V and 7 bases from J, the junction kept 11 bases outside the gene matches. The length of the CDR3 is 16 residues. Per germline, CDR1 SGHAT and CDR2 FQNNGV. Here the CDR3 reads CASSLDPGTVEVGYTF. In nucleotides, the CDR3 is TGTGCCAGCAGCTTAGACCCGGGGACAGTGGAGGTTGGCTACACCTTC.

V and J are TRBV5-1 and TRBJ2-6; D gene uncertain. Trimming pared 0 bases from V and 2 bases from J, leaving 9 bases between. Germline CDR1 and CDR2: SGHRS and YFSETQ. The CDR3 sequence is 16 residues long. CDR3 loop: CASSLVSGTGANVLTF. In nucleotides, the CDR3 is TGCGCCAGCAGCTTGGTGTCTGGTACTGGGGCCAACGTCCTGACTTTC.

This clonotype was seen only a few times. The chain couples TRBV24-1 to TRBJ2-1; maybe TRBD2 (6 bases). This CDR3 contains 17 residues. The germline V and J ends were trimmed by 3 bases and 0 bases, with 14 bases remaining between them. Germline V gene data show CDR1 as KGHDR and CDR2 as SFDVKD. The CDR3 loop is CATSDPSATSSYNEQFF. CDR3 sequence (DNA): TGTGCCACCAGTGATCCTAGCGCCACCAGCTCCTACAATGAGCAGTTCTTC.

This chain uses TRBV29-1 with TRBJ2-3, with TRBD1 identical over 7 bases. Looked up from germline, CDR1 is SQVTM and CDR2 is ANQGSEA. V lost 6 bases and J lost 1; bases outside the gene matches: 7. The CDR3 is made up of 14 amino acids. The CDR3 DNA is TGCAGCGTGGACAGGCCACAGGGCACAGATACGCAGTATTTT. Its translation is CSVDRPQGTDTQYF.

This clonotype was counted between two and nine times. The CDR3 is CASSRGYGEQYF. CDR3 DNA: TGTGCCAGCAGCCGGGGATACGGCGAGCAGTACTTC. The genes are TRBV4-2 and TRBJ2-7, with no clear D. Germline values: CDR1 LGHNA, CDR2 YNFKEQ. The CDR3 sequence is 12 residues long. The V gene lost 4 bases and the J gene lost 6 bases, with 10 bases spanning the gap.

The rearrangement uses TRBV29-1 and TRBJ2-1, with TRBD1 matching over 9 bases. The CDR3 loop spans 14 amino acids. The germline V gene encodes CDR1 SQVTM and CDR2 ANQGSEA. The J segment lost 5 bases and the V segment lost 5 bases, leaving 7 bases of the junction unmatched. The CDR3 loop reads CSVILRDRDNEQFF. The CDR3 DNA sequence: TGCAGCGTTATTCTCCGGGACAGGGACAATGAGCAGTTCTTC.

This clonotype has only a few counts. The gene calls are TRBV4-2 and TRBJ2-6; 9 nucleotides align to TRBD2. The germline CDR1 and CDR2 sequences are LGHNA and YNFKEQ. The CDR3 length is 19 residues. J was trimmed by 0 bases and V by 2 bases; bases with no gene match: 8. The CDR3 nucleotides read TGTGCCAGCAGCCAAAAGTTAGCGGGAGCCAGCTCTGGGGCCAACGTCCTGACTTTC. Translating it yields CASSQKLAGASSGANVLTF.

This clonotype was seen a handful of times. The genes are TRBV7-6 and TRBJ2-1, with TRBD1 matching over 7 bases. V lost 2 bases and J lost 7; bases outside the gene matches: 2. Germline V lookup: CDR1 SGHVS, CDR2 FNYEAQ. This CDR3 has 13 amino acids. The chain's CDR3 is CASSLKGANEQFF. CDR3 DNA: TGTGCCAGCAGCTTAAAGGGGGCTAATGAGCAGTTCTTC.